A selection of T cell receptor beta chains follows, all from one sample in a study of T-cell reconstitution after alpha-beta-depleted transplantation in children. TCRdb fed the PCR reads into MiXCR, producing one record per CDR3 protein. This sample has hundreds of thousands of distinct CDR3 sequences, with 13% found just once. The sample was PBMCs, taken from the stem cell graft. These receptors were taken from a human donor who donated a stem cell graft to a child with Fanconi anemia. The CDR3 runs from the conserved cysteine through the conserved F or W. The D gene is left open where the match is weak. The size of a clone is reported for some rows only, either as once, few or many, or as a class for expanded clones.

D,V,J,size,DNA,CDR3
.,TRBV6-2/TRBV6-3,TRBJ1-1,.,TGTGCCAGCAGACCTCTGAACCGGGAAAACACTGAAGCTTTCTTT,CASRPLNRENTEAFF
.,TRBV7-2,TRBJ1-6,few,TGTGCCAGCAGCTTAGACCCGGGGGATTCACCCCTCCACTTT,CASSLDPGDSPLHF
.,TRBV6-5,TRBJ1-5,many,TGTGCCAGCAGTTACTTAGGGTTAGTTCCGCAGCCCCAGCATTTT,CASSYLGLVPQPQHF
.,TRBV27,TRBJ2-5,.,TGTGCCAGCAGTCCGTCTTCGTACCAAGAGACCCAGTACTTC,CASSPSSYQETQYF
.,TRBV2,TRBJ2-6,.,TGTGCCAGCAGTGACTGGGCCGAGGGGGCCAACGTCCTGACTTTC,CASSDWAEGANVLTF
.,TRBV7-2,TRBJ2-1,many,TGTGCCAGCAGCTTAGGGAGCAGCTCCTACAATGAGCAGTTCTTC,CASSLGSSSYNEQFF
TRBD1,TRBV10-2,TRBJ2-2,.,TGCGCCAGCAGAAGCCCGGGACAGGGTTCGAACACCGGGGAGCTGTTTTTT,CASRSPGQGSNTGELFF
.,TRBV15,TRBJ1-2,few,TGTGCCACCAGCAGAGATGGGGGGGCTGGCTACACCTTC,CATSRDGGAGYTF
TRBD2,TRBV4-1,TRBJ2-1,few,TGCGCCAGCAGCCAAGGCCGGGGGGACTTGCCTAATGAGCAGTTCTTC,CASSQGRGDLPNEQFF
.,TRBV4-3,TRBJ2-6,.,TGCGCCAGCAGCTCCGCATCCTCTGGGGCCAACGTCCTGACTTTC,CASSSASSGANVLTF
.,TRBV5-1,TRBJ2-2,few,TGCGCCAGCAGCTTCTCCGGGACCCCGAACACCGGGGAGCTGTTTTTT,CASSFSGTPNTGELFF
.,TRBV10-3,TRBJ2-3,many,TGTGCCATCAGTGAGTCAATTTCAGATACGCAGTATTTT,CAISESISDTQYF
.,TRBV11-2,TRBJ2-1,.,TGTGCCAGCAGCTTAGTCGGGGACTCCTACAATGAGCAGTTCTTC,CASSLVGDSYNEQFF
.,TRBV9,TRBJ2-7,few,TGTGCCAGCAGCGTAGCACCGGGGAGTCCCCTCGAGCAGTACTTC,CASSVAPGSPLEQYF
.,TRBV5-1,TRBJ2-7,few,TGCGCCAGCAGCTTGGACGGACAGCCCCACTACGAGCAGTACTTC,CASSLDGQPHYEQYF
.,TRBV14,TRBJ2-5,.,TGTGCCAGCAGCCAAGTCTTACCACAGGGAGGAGAGACCCAGTACTTC,CASSQVLPQGGETQYF
.,TRBV18,TRBJ1-2,.,TGTGCCAGCTCACCCTCGCTGGGGTCAGACTATGGCTACACCTTC,CASSPSLGSDYGYTF
TRBD1,TRBV19,TRBJ1-5,few,TGTGCCAGTAGTGTCCAACAGGGGGCGGGTCAGCCCCAGCATTTT,CASSVQQGAGQPQHF
TRBD2,TRBV20-1,TRBJ2-1,few,TGCAGTGCTGTAGCGGGGGGAGTGAATGAGCAGTTCTTC,CSAVAGGVNEQFF